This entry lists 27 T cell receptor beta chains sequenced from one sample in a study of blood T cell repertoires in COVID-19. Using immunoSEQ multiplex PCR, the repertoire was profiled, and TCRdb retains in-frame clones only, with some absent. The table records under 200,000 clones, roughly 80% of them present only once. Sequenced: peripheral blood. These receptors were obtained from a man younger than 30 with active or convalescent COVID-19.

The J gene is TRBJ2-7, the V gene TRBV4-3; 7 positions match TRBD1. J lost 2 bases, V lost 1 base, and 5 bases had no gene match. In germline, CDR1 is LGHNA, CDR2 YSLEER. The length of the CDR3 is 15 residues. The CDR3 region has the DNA TGCGCCAGCAGCCAAGGCTACAGGGGCACCTACGAGCAGTACTTC. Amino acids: CASSQGYRGTYEQYF.

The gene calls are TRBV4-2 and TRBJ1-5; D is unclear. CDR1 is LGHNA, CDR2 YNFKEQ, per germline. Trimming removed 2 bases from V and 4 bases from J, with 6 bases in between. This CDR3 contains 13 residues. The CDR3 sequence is CASSQRQNQPQHF. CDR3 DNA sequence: TGTGCCAGCAGCCAACGTCAGAATCAGCCCCAGCATTTT.

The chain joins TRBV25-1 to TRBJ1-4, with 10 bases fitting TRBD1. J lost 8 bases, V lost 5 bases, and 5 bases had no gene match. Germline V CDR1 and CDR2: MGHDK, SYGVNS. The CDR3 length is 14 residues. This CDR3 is CASSPGQGIEKLFF. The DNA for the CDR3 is TGTGCCAGCAGTCCGGGACAGGGGATCGAAAAACTGTTTTTT.

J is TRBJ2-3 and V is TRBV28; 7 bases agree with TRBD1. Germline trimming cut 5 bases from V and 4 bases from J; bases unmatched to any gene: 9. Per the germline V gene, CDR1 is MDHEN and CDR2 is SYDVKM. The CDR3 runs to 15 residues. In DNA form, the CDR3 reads TGTGCCAGCAGTCCTGACAGGGTTAGGGCAGATACGCAGTATTTT. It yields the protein CASSPDRVRADTQYF.

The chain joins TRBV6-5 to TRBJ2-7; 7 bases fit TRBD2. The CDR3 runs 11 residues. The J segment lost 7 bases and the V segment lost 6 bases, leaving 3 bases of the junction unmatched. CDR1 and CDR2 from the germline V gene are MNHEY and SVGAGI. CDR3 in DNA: TGTGCCAGCAGGGCGGGGGTTGAGCAGTACTTC. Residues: CASRAGVEQYF.

CDR3 in DNA: TGTGCCAGCACCACAGGGGTGGGCTATGGCTACACCTTC. This encodes CASTTGVGYGYTF. The chain combines TRBV12-3 or TRBV12-4 with TRBJ1-2; 7 bases line up with TRBD1. The J segment lost 4 bases and the V segment lost 7 bases, leaving 6 bases of the junction unmatched. The CDR3 loop spans 13 amino acids.

The CDR3 coding sequence is TGCGCCAGCAGCCCTGGACAGGGTAGTAGAGAAAAACTGTTTTTT. It codes for CASSPGQGSREKLFF. The rearrangement uses TRBV5-1 and TRBJ1-4; TRBD1 aligns across 8 bases. The CDR3 contains 15 residues. Trimming took 4 bases from V and 8 from J; bases not matched to a gene: 10. Germline-derived CDR1 and CDR2 are SGHRS and YFSETQ. The whole variable domain, filled in from reference TRBV5-1 and TRBJ1-4, reads KAGVTQTPRYLIKTRGQQVTLSCSPISGHRSVSWYQQTPGQGLQFLFEYFSETQRNKGNFPGRFSGRQFSNSRSEMNVSTLELGDSALYLCASSPGQGSREKLFFGSGTQLSVL.

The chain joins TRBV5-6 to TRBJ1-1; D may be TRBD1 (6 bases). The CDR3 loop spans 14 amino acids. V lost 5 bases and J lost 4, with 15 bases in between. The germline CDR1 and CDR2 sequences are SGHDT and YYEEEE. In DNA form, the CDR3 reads TGTGCCAGCAGATTGAGGGGGGGTGTCACTGAAGCTTTCTTT. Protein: CASRLRGGVTEAFF. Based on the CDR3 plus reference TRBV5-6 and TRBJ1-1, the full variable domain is DAGVTQSPTHLIKTRGQQVTLRCSPKSGHDTVSWYQQALGQGPQFIFQYYEEEERQRGNFPDRFSGHQFPNYSSELNVNALLLGDSALYLCASRLRGGVTEAFFGQGTRLTVV.

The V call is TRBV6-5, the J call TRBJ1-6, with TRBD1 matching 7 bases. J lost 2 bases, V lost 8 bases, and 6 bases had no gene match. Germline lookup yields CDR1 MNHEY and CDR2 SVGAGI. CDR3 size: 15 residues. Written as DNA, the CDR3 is TGTGCCAGCGACCCGGGGACAGCCTATAATTCACCCCTCCACTTT. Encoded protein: CASDPGTAYNSPLHF.

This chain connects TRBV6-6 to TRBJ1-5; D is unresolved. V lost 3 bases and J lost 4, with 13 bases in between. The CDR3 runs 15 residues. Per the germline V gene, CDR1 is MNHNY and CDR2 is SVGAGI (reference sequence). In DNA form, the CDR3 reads TGTGCCAGCAGTTATGACTCTCGTATGAATCAGCCCCAGCATTTT. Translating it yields CASSYDSRMNQPQHF.

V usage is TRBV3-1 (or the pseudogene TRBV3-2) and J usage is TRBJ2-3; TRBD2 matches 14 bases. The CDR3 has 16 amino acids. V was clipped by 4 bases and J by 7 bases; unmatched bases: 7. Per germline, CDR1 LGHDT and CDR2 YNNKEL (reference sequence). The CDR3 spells CASSLGTSGSLNTQYF. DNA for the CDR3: TGTGCCAGCAGCCTAGGGACTAGCGGGAGTCTTAATACGCAGTATTTT.

CDR3 bases: TGTGCCAGCAGCCCGGGGACTAGCGGGGCGAACACCGGGGAGCTGTTTTTT. Encoded protein: CASSPGTSGANTGELFF. The rearrangement joins TRBV11-2 to TRBJ2-2; 13 bases are a match to TRBD2. CDR3 length: 17 residues. Germline CDR1 and CDR2: SGHAT and FQNNGV. The V and J ends lost 5 bases and 0 bases, in that order; junction bases with no gene match: 3. The full variable domain, with the rest looked up from reference TRBV11-2 and TRBJ2-2, is EAGVAQSPRYKIIEKRQSVAFWCNPISGHATLYWYQQILGQGPKLLIQFQNNGVVDDSQLPKDRFSAERLKGVDSTLKIQPAKLEDSAVYLCASSPGTSGANTGELFFGEGSRLTVL.

CDR3 loop: CAISEVDRDNADTQYF. CDR3 nucleotide sequence: TGTGCCATCAGTGAGGTTGACCGGGACAACGCAGATACGCAGTATTTT. The rearrangement joins TRBV10-3 to TRBJ2-3; maybe TRBD1 (6 bases). Germline V lookup: CDR1 ENHRY, CDR2 SYGVKD. The CDR3 runs 16 residues. V shed 2 bases and J shed 4 bases, with 16 bases lying between them.

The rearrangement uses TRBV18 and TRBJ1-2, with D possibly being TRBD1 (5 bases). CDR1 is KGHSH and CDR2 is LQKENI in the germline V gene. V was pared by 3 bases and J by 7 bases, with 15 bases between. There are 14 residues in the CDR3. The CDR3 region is CASSPDTPSGGYTF. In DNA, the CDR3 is TGTGCCAGCTCACCGGACACGCCCTCGGGTGGCTACACCTTC.

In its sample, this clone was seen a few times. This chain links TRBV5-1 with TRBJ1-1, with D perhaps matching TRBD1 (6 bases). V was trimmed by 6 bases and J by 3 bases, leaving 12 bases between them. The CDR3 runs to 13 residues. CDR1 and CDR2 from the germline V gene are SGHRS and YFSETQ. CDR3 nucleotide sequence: TGCGCCAGCAAAAGGGGGTTTGACACTGAAGCTTTCTTT. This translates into CASKRGFDTEAFF.

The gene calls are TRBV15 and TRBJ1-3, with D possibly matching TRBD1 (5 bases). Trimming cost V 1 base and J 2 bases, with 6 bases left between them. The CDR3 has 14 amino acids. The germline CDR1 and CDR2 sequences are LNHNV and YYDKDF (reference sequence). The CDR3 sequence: CATSRGGAGNTIYF. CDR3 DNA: TGTGCCACCAGCAGAGGGGGGGCTGGAAACACCATATATTTT. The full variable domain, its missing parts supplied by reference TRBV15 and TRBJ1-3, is DAMVIQNPRYQVTQFGKPVTLSCSQTLNHNVMYWYQQKSSQAPKLLFHYYDKDFNNEADTPDNFQSRRPNTSFCFLDIRSPGLGDTAMYLCATSRGGAGNTIYFGEGSWLTVV.

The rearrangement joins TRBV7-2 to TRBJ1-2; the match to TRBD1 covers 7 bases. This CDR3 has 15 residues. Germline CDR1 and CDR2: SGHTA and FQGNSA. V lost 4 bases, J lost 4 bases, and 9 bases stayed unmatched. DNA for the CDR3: TGTGCCAGCAGCTCCCGGGACAGCAAACTCTATGGCTACACCTTC. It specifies CASSSRDSKLYGYTF.

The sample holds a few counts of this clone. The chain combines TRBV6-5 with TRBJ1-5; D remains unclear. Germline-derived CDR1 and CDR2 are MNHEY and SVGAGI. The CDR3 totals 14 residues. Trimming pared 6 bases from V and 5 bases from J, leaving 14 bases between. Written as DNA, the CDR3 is TGTGCCAGCAGACAAGGAGGTGGACATCAGCCCCAGCATTTT. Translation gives CASRQGGGHQPQHF.

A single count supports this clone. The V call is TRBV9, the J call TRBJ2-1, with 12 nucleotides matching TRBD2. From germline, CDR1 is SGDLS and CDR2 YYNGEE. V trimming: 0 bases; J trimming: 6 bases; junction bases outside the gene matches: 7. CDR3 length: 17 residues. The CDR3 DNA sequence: TGTGCCAGCAGCGTAGGGCTAGCGGGGGGGTTGGCCAATGAGCAGTTCTTC. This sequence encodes CASSVGLAGGLANEQFF.

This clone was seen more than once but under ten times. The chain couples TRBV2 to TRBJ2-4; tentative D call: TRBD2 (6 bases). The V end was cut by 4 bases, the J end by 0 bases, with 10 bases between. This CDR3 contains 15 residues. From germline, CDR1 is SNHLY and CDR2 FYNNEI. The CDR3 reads CASSASGLAKNIQYF. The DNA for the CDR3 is TGTGCCAGCAGTGCCTCGGGACTAGCCAAAAACATTCAGTACTTC.

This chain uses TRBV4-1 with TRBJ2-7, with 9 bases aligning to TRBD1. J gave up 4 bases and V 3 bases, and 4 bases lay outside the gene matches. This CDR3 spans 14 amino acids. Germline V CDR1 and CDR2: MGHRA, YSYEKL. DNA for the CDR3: TGCGCCAGCAGCCACTGGACAGGGGCTTACGAGCAGTACTTC. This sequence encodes CASSHWTGAYEQYF.

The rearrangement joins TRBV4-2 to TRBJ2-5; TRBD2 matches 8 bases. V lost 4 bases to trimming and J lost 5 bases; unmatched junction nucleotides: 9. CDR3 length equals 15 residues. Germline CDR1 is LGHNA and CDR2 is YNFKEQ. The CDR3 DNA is TGTGCCAGCAGCCTAGGACAGCGGGAGATTGAGACCCAGTACTTC. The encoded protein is CASSLGQREIETQYF.

The CDR3 loop is CSVERSMNTEAFF. The CDR3 DNA is TGCAGCGTTGAGCGGTCCATGAACACTGAAGCTTTCTTT. The chain uses TRBV29-1 and TRBJ1-1; D gene uncertain. Germline-derived CDR1 and CDR2 are SQVTM and ANQGSEA. V lost 3 bases, J lost 0 bases, and 8 bases lay in between. This CDR3 region has 13 residues.

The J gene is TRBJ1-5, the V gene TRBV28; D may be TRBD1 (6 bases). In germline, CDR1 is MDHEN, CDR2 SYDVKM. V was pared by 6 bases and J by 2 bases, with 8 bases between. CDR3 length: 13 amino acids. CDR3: CASRWTGNQPQHF. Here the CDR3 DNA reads TGTGCCAGCAGATGGACAGGCAATCAGCCCCAGCATTTT.

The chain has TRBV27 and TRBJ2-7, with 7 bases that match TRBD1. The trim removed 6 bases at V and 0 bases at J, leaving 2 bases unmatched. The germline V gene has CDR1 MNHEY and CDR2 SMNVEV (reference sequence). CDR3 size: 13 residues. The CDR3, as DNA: TGTGCCAGCAGGGGACAGAACTCCTACGAGCAGTACTTC. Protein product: CASRGQNSYEQYF.

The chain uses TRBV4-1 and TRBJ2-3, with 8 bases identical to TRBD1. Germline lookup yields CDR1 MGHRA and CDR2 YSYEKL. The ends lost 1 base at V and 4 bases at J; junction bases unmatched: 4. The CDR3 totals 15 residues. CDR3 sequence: CASSQAGGPADTQYF. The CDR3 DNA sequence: TGCGCCAGCAGCCAAGCAGGGGGCCCCGCAGATACGCAGTATTTT.

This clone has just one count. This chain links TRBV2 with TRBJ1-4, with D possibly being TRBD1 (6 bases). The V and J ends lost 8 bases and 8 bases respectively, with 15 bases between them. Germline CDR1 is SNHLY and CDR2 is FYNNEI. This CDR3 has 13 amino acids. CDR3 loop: CASGRQVAEKLFF. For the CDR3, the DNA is TGTGCCAGCGGGAGACAGGTCGCCGAAAAACTGTTTTTT.